This T cell receptor beta chain originates from a study of T cell changes during pregnancy in multiple sclerosis. Trimming cost V 0 bases and J 8 bases, with 12 bases left between them. Germline assignment: CDR1 SGHTS and CDR2 YDEGEE. The CDR3 totals 14 residues. Clones were read by immunoSEQ multiplex PCR, and TCRdb kept only the in-frame ones, dropping some. The table includes about 130,000 clones, 90% to 96% detected once. The TCR originated in a female donor with multiple sclerosis, enrolled in a pregnancy study. The chain uses TRBV5-8 and TRBJ1-3, with D possibly being TRBD1 (5 bases). The specimen was peripheral blood, collected after pregnancy. This CDR3 is CASSLDQGRDTIYF. The CDR3 bases are TGTGCCAGCAGCTTGGATCAGGGTCGGGACACCATATATTTT.